The next 18 T cell receptor beta chains were all read from a single sample in a study of T cells in Graves' hyperthyroidism and ophthalmopathy. TCR beta CDR3 regions were amplified from RNA transcripts. During a first-round RT-PCR of the TCR CDR3, the HTBI primer set was used. TCRdb re-analysed the multiplex PCR reads in MiXCR, keeping a single row per CDR3 protein. Of 350,000 or so distinct CDR3 sequences listed, around a sixth were seen once; the top ten hold less than 65%. Sequencing was carried out using blood. These receptors were collected from a woman in her forties or fifties with Graves' hyperthyroidism.

CDR3 amino acids: CSAPGTGPTGELFF. CDR3 coding DNA: TGCAGTGCGCCTGGGACTGGCCCCACCGGGGAGCTGTTTTTT. The chain uses TRBV20-1 and TRBJ2-2; D is perhaps TRBD2 (6 bases). V lost 6 bases and J 4 bases, leaving 15 bases between the germline ends. CDR1 DFQATT and CDR2 SNEGSKA come from the germline V gene (reference sequence). The CDR3 has 14 residues.

This clonotype was picked up many times. The chain combines TRBV12-3 or TRBV12-4 with TRBJ2-5, with 7 bases that match TRBD1. CDR3 size: 16 residues. V was pared by 7 bases and J by 1 base, with 12 bases of the junction left unmatched. The CDR3 is CASTHSQGITQETQYF. CDR3 DNA: TGTGCCAGCACCCACTCACAGGGGATAACCCAAGAGACCCAGTACTTC.

This clonotype turned up a few times. The rearrangement links TRBV5-1 to TRBJ1-2; no reliable D call. CDR3 length equals 15 residues. Germline CDR1 and CDR2: SGHRS and YFSETQ. V lost 5 bases, J lost 4 bases, and 18 bases lay in between. Here the CDR3 reads CASRVVYQESYGYTF. The DNA of the CDR3 is TGCGCCAGCAGAGTTGTCTATCAGGAATCCTATGGCTACACCTTC.

This clonotype is a singleton in its sample. Compared with germline, one end of the junction differs, possibly owing to a read error. The CDR3 loop reads CASSQEPPGLAYNEQFF. For the CDR3, the DNA is TGTGCCAGCAGCCAAGAGCCCCCGGGACTAGCCTACAATGAGCAGTTCTTT. This chain joins TRBV3-1 and TRBJ2-1, with 9 bases fitting TRBD2. This CDR3 has 17 residues. Germline-derived CDR1 and CDR2 are LGHDT and YNNKEL (reference sequence).

The rearrangement links TRBV27 to TRBJ2-2; 7 positions match TRBD2. The CDR3 is 15 amino acids. V lost 7 bases, J lost 4 bases, and 9 bases stayed unmatched. The V gene's germline CDR1 is MNHEY and CDR2 SMNVEV (reference sequence). This CDR3 reads CASTSWTSGTGELFF. The CDR3 DNA follows: TGTGCCAGCACCAGTTGGACTAGTGGCACCGGGGAGCTGTTTTTT.

This clonotype was found many times. The rearrangement uses TRBV5-6 and TRBJ2-1; 10 bases are a match to TRBD1. The germline gives CDR1 SGHDT, CDR2 YYEEEE. The ends lost 5 bases at V and 6 bases at J; junction bases unmatched: 5. The CDR3 consists of 14 residues. This CDR3 is CASSYGQGGNEQFF. In DNA, the CDR3 is TGTGCCAGCAGTTACGGACAGGGGGGCAATGAGCAGTTCTTC.

This clonotype was recorded many times. The V gene is TRBV11-2, the J gene TRBJ2-7; TRBD1 matches 7 bases. V dropped 5 bases and J dropped 6; count of bases not matched to a gene: 13. Germline V gene lookup returns CDR1 SGHAT and CDR2 FQNNGV. The CDR3 has 15 amino acids. As DNA, the CDR3 is TGTGCCAGCAGCCCCTCGGGACCCCGGACAGGCGAGCAGTACTTC. The encoded protein is CASSPSGPRTGEQYF.

The J gene is TRBJ2-5, the V gene TRBV5-6, with D unresolved. Trimming removed 1 base from V and 5 bases from J, with 9 bases in between. From germline, CDR1 is SGHDT and CDR2 YYEEEE. The CDR3 is 13 residues long. In nucleotides, the CDR3 is TGTGCCAGCAGCTTGAAAACCGCGGAGACCCAGTACTTC. It specifies CASSLKTAETQYF.

This clonotype was seen ten or more times. The chain joins TRBV3-1 to TRBJ1-1; D is unresolved. The CDR3 runs 12 residues. Germline V gene lookup returns CDR1 LGHDT and CDR2 YNNKEL (reference sequence). V lost 1 base to trimming and J lost 5 bases, with 5 bases between them. The CDR3 bases are TGTGCCAGCAGCCAAGTTACAACTGAAGCTTTCTTT. Its protein is CASSQVTTEAFF.

This clonotype has just a few counts. J is TRBJ1-2 and V is TRBV25-1, with D unclear. The CDR3 is 16 residues long. Between the trimmed V and J ends, which lost 3 bases and 4 bases, there was a span of 18 bases. From germline, CDR1 is MGHDK and CDR2 SYGVNS. CDR3 in DNA: TGTGCCAGCAGTGATATTATCAGAAGAAAATTCTATGGCTACACCTTC. Translated, it gives CASSDIIRRKFYGYTF.

This clonotype has just a few counts. The chain recombines TRBV10-2 with TRBJ2-2, with TRBD2 matching over 7 bases. The germline gives CDR1 WSHSY, CDR2 SAAADI. Trimming removed 3 bases from V and 6 bases from J; junction bases left unmatched: 7. The CDR3 spans 15 residues. The CDR3 DNA reads TGCGCCAGCAGTGATTTGCGGGGGTTTCCCGGGGAGCTGTTTTTT. This codes for CASSDLRGFPGELFF.

This clonotype has at least ten counts. V is TRBV20-1 and J is TRBJ2-7; D gene uncertain. The CDR3 covers 14 residues. The germline V and J ends were trimmed by 3 bases and 0 bases, with 12 bases remaining between them. Germline lookup yields CDR1 DFQATT and CDR2 SNEGSKA (reference sequence). This CDR3 reads CSARTAESSYEQYF. CDR3 coding DNA: TGCAGTGCTAGGACGGCGGAAAGCTCCTACGAGCAGTACTTC.

This clonotype was seen ten or more times. The chain employs TRBV6-1 and TRBJ2-3; TRBD2 is a possible D gene (5 bases). V was shortened by 5 bases and J by 5 bases, with 8 bases between the two germline ends. There are 12 residues in the CDR3. The germline V gene has CDR1 MNHNS and CDR2 SASEGT. The CDR3 is CASSYAGDTQYF. The DNA for the CDR3 is TGTGCCAGCAGTTACGCGGGAGATACGCAGTATTTT.

The chain recombines TRBV6-1 with TRBJ2-7; 11 bases match TRBD2. The ends lost 0 bases at V and 2 bases at J; junction bases unmatched: 3. The CDR3 is 16 residues long. Germline loops: CDR1 MNHNS, CDR2 SASEGT. CDR3 DNA: TGTGCCAGCAGTGAAGCGGCTAGCGGGAGGACCTACGAGCAGTACGTC. It encodes CASSEAASGRTYEQYV.

The chain uses TRBV12-3 or TRBV12-4 and TRBJ1-2; maybe TRBD1 (6 bases). The CDR3 is made up of 16 amino acids. Trimming left V 6 bases short and J 4 bases short, with 21 bases between. The CDR3 DNA sequence: TGTGCCAGCAGCAGACTCACAGGGCCTTTGGGCTATGGCTACACCTTC. Encoded protein: CASSRLTGPLGYGYTF.

A note on this clonotype: This may be a read error, as it is one base from a much larger clone. This chain uses TRBV7-9 with TRBJ2-7, with D tentatively TRBD1 or TRBD2 (6 bases each). Germline-derived CDR1 and CDR2 are SEHNR and FQNEAQ (reference sequence). The CDR3 consists of 16 residues. Trimming removed 4 bases from V and 2 bases from J, with 18 bases in between. CDR3 coding DNA: TGTGCCAGCAGCTCGGTGGGGGGCGGGGCAACCTACGAGCAGTACTTC. This codes for CASSSVGGGATYEQYF.

Only a few counts were recorded for this clonotype. The chain uses TRBV5-1 and TRBJ2-1; D may be TRBD2 (6 bases). The CDR3 length is 15 residues. CDR1 is SGHRS, CDR2 YFSETQ, per germline. Trimming stripped 0 bases from V and 8 bases from J, with 15 bases between. The DNA for the CDR3 is TGCGCCAGCAGCTTGGCGGGACTCACCGGCGATGAGCAGTTCTTC. It codes for CASSLAGLTGDEQFF.

This clonotype appeared a few times. The rearrangement joins TRBV7-2 to TRBJ1-5; D is unclear. Germline V CDR1 and CDR2: SGHTA, FQGNSA. The V end was cut by 3 bases, the J end by 3 bases, with 12 bases between. This CDR3 region has 15 residues. CDR3 region: CASSFSVIVNQPQHF. CDR3 coding DNA: TGTGCCAGCAGCTTTTCGGTTATAGTCAATCAGCCCCAGCATTTT. The variable domain in full, completed from reference TRBV7-2 and TRBJ1-5, reads GAGVSQSPSNKVTEKGKDVELRCDPISGHTALYWYRQSLGQGLEFLIYFQGNSAPDKSGLPSDRFSAERTGGSVSTLTIQRTQQEDSAVYLCASSFSVIVNQPQHFGDGTRLSIL.